Presented here are 28 T cell receptor beta chains from one specimen sequenced in a study of blood T cells in healthy people across ages. The use of a sample-barcoded 5' primer and a J-beta primer mix characterized a second PCR of roughly 6 to 11 cycles. TCRdb re-derived calls from the 5' RACE reads in MiXCR, one entry per CDR3 protein. The sample contains some 550,000 distinct CDR3 sequences, roughly 48% of which appear only once. The sample comprised blood. Receptors were obtained from a man at least 80 years old in good health.

The rearrangement links TRBV15 to TRBJ2-1; D is unresolved. The CDR3 consists of 13 residues. CDR1 LNHNV and CDR2 YYDKDF come from the germline V gene (reference sequence). V shed 0 bases and J shed 5 bases, with 5 bases lying between them. The CDR3 coding sequence is TGTGCCACCAGCAGAGATAGGGACAATGAGCAGTTCTTC. Translated, it gives CATSRDRDNEQFF. The full variable domain, with the rest looked up from reference TRBV15 and TRBJ2-1, is DAMVIQNPRYQVTQFGKPVTLSCSQTLNHNVMYWYQQKSSQAPKLLFHYYDKDFNNEADTPDNFQSRRPNTSFCFLDIRSPGLGDTAMYLCATSRDRDNEQFFGPGTRLTVL.

Only a few counts were recorded for this clonotype. The rearrangement links TRBV9 to TRBJ2-3; tentative D call: TRBD2 (5 bases). V dropped 3 bases and J dropped 0 bases, with 11 bases sitting between them. This CDR3 has 15 residues. Germline V lookup: CDR1 SGDLS, CDR2 YYNGEE. CDR3 nucleotides: TGTGCCAGCAGCGCCTATACTAGTAGCACAGATACGCAGTATTTT. This sequence encodes CASSAYTSSTDTQYF.

A few counts support this clonotype. The rearrangement uses TRBV6-4 and TRBJ2-3, with TRBD1 matching over 11 bases. Looked up from germline, CDR1 is MRHNA and CDR2 is SNTAGT. This CDR3 has 14 amino acids. V lost 8 bases to trimming and J lost 6 bases; unmatched junction nucleotides: 7. Here the CDR3 reads CASSGTGGEDTQYF. The CDR3 coding sequence is TGTGCCAGCTCCGGGACAGGGGGAGAGGATACGCAGTATTTT.

The J gene is TRBJ1-6, the V gene TRBV20-1, with 9 bases matching TRBD1. CDR1 is DFQATT, CDR2 SNEGSKA, per germline (reference sequence). There are 13 residues in the CDR3. J lost 7 bases, V lost 3 bases, and 1 base had no gene match. In nucleotides, the CDR3 is TGCAGTGCTAGGACAGGGGGAAATTCACCCCTCCACTTT. Translated, it gives CSARTGGNSPLHF.

The V and J genes are TRBV20-1 and TRBJ2-7; 13 nucleotides line up with TRBD2. CDR1 and CDR2 from the germline V gene are DFQATT and SNEGSKA (reference sequence). The CDR3 length is 16 residues. Unmatched junction bases numbered 12, after V lost 3 bases and J lost 7 bases. CDR3 DNA sequence: TGCAGTGCTAGTGCTACTAGCGGGAGGGCCAGGGATGAGCAGTACTTC. Protein: CSASATSGRARDEQYF.

This chain connects TRBV28 to TRBJ2-3; D not certain. V was pared by 2 bases and J by 0 bases, with 6 bases between. This CDR3 is 14 amino acids long. The germline gives CDR1 MDHEN, CDR2 SYDVKM. The CDR3 is CASSLAQSTDTQYF. The CDR3 DNA reads TGTGCCAGCAGTTTAGCCCAGAGCACAGATACGCAGTATTTT. The whole variable domain, remainder taken from reference TRBV28 and TRBJ2-3, is DVKVTQSSRYLVKRTGEKVFLECVQDMDHENMFWYRQDPGLGLRLIYFSYDVKMKEKGDIPEGYSVSREKKERFSLILESASTNQTSMYLCASSLAQSTDTQYFGPGTRLTVL.

This clonotype was observed a handful of times. This rearrangement joins TRBV7-9 to TRBJ1-2; 7 bases agree with TRBD1. Germline values: CDR1 SEHNR, CDR2 FQNEAQ (reference sequence). The CDR3 covers 15 residues. Trimming cost V 5 bases and J 7 bases; bases outside gene matches: 13. The CDR3 sequence is CASSHIRTGYLGYTF. CDR3 DNA: TGTGCCAGCAGCCATATACGGACAGGATACCTTGGCTACACCTTC. Full variable domain (outside the CDR3, taken from reference TRBV7-9 and TRBJ1-2): DTGVSQNPRHKITKRGQNVTFRCDPISEHNRLYWYRQTLGQGPEFLTYFQNEAQLEKSRLLSDRFSAERPKGSFSTLEIQRTEQGDSAMYLCASSHIRTGYLGYTFGSGTRLTVV.

This clonotype was seen ten or more times. This sequence joins TRBV6-5 and TRBJ2-7; D possibly corresponds to TRBD1 (6 bases). Deletions cut 2 bases from V and 6 bases from J, with 17 bases between. The CDR3 spans 15 residues. The germline V gene encodes CDR1 MNHEY and CDR2 SVGAGI. The chain's CDR3 is CASSYGSGDWSEQYF. CDR3 DNA sequence: TGTGCCAGCAGTTACGGTTCAGGGGATTGGTCCGAGCAGTACTTC.

J is TRBJ1-5 and V is TRBV6-5; D remains unclear. Trimming cost V 5 bases and J 6 bases, with 11 bases left between them. The CDR3 runs 13 residues. Germline lookup yields CDR1 MNHEY and CDR2 SVGAGI. This CDR3 is CASSPREGQPQHF. CDR3 bases: TGTGCCAGCAGTCCCAGAGAAGGTCAGCCCCAGCATTTT.

CDR3 DNA: TGCGCCAGCAGCCAGTTCCAGCGGGGGCCCTACGAGCAGTACTTC. Protein: CASSQFQRGPYEQYF. The gene calls are TRBV5-1 and TRBJ2-7; TRBD2 agrees at 8 bases. Germline V lookup: CDR1 SGHRS, CDR2 YFSETQ. The trim removed 4 bases at V and 2 bases at J, leaving 8 bases unmatched. This CDR3 has 15 residues. Supplemented by reference TRBV5-1 and TRBJ2-7, the full variable domain reads KAGVTQTPRYLIKTRGQQVTLSCSPISGHRSVSWYQQTPGQGLQFLFEYFSETQRNKGNFPGRFSGRQFSNSRSEMNVSTLELGDSALYLCASSQFQRGPYEQYFGPGTRLTVT.

V gene TRBV20-1 combines with J gene TRBJ2-1, with D perhaps matching TRBD1 (5 bases). CDR1 is DFQATT and CDR2 is SNEGSKA in the germline V gene (reference sequence). The V end lost 3 bases, the J end lost 9 bases, and 9 bases lay between the germline ends. The CDR3 is 11 residues long. Here the CDR3 DNA reads TGCAGTGCTAGTGTTAGGGGTGAGCAGTTCTTC. This codes for CSASVRGEQFF.

This chain links TRBV25-1 with TRBJ1-4, with D possibly matching TRBD1 (6 bases). V lost 3 bases to trimming and J lost 3 bases, with 8 bases between them. The CDR3 totals 14 residues. Looked up from germline, CDR1 is MGHDK and CDR2 is SYGVNS. The CDR3, as DNA: TGTGCCAGCAGTGAGTCAGGGGCTAATGAAAAACTGTTTTTT. As protein: CASSESGANEKLFF.

This clonotype has just a few counts. V is TRBV20-1 and J is TRBJ2-5; possibly TRBD1 for D (7 bases). Trimming stripped 3 bases from V and 2 bases from J, with 19 bases between. The germline V gene encodes CDR1 DFQATT and CDR2 SNEGSKA (reference sequence). The CDR3 spans 16 residues. The CDR3 reads CSASRGGSGQQETQYF. In DNA, the CDR3 is TGCAGTGCTAGTCGCGGAGGGTCGGGACAGCAAGAGACCCAGTACTTC.

The table lists this clonotype with a few counts. The chain is built from TRBV20-1 and TRBJ2-7, with TRBD2 as a possible D gene (6 bases). CDR1 is DFQATT, CDR2 SNEGSKA, per germline (reference sequence). V was cut by 3 bases and J by 3 bases, with 12 bases left in between. The CDR3 extends over 13 amino acids. The CDR3 region is CSARVEGRYEQYF. CDR3 bases: TGCAGTGCTAGGGTGGAGGGGCGCTACGAGCAGTACTTC.

A few counts support this clonotype. The chain has TRBV4-1 and TRBJ2-3; 8 bases are a match to TRBD1. Germline lookup yields CDR1 MGHRA and CDR2 YSYEKL. The ends lost 4 bases at V and 2 bases at J; junction bases unmatched: 8. This CDR3 has 16 residues. Here the CDR3 DNA reads TGCGCCAGCAGCCCCAGGGGGCAGGAATCCACAGATACGCAGTATTTT. Its translation: CASSPRGQESTDTQYF.

This clonotype was counted between two and nine times. CDR3 nucleotides: TGTGCCAGCACCCGCACAACTGGCCAAGAGACCCAGTACTTC. It yields the protein CASTRTTGQETQYF. The J gene is TRBJ2-5, the V gene TRBV7-2; D gene uncertain. V lost 7 bases, J lost 1 base, and 13 bases lay in between. CDR1 and CDR2 (germline): SGHTA, FQGNSA. The CDR3 length is 14 residues.

The rearrangement joins TRBV20-1 to TRBJ2-1; 8 nucleotides agree with TRBD1. The V gene end was trimmed by 4 bases and the J gene end by 0 bases; junction bases not matched to a gene: 2. CDR3 length: 14 residues. Germline V lookup: CDR1 DFQATT, CDR2 SNEGSKA (reference sequence). The CDR3, as DNA: TGCAGTGCTAATGACAGGGGCTCCTACAATGAGCAGTTCTTC. This translates into CSANDRGSYNEQFF.

The J gene is TRBJ2-5, the V gene TRBV7-2; 7 bases agree with TRBD1. The J call may not be correct, given that the DNA end is closer to TRBJ2-7. The CDR3 is made up of 17 amino acids. Germline loops: CDR1 SGHTA, CDR2 FQGNSA. The CDR3 DNA reads TGTGCCAGCAGCTTAGTTCTCTTTGACAGGGAAGGGGACGAGCAGTACTTC. As protein: CASSLVLFDREGDEQYF.

This clonotype was recorded many times. The V gene is TRBV3-1, the J gene TRBJ1-2; D might be TRBD1 (5 bases). V lost 2 bases to trimming and J lost 5 bases, with 18 bases between them. The V gene's germline CDR1 is LGHDT and CDR2 YNNKEL (reference sequence). The CDR3 extends over 16 amino acids. The CDR3, as DNA: TGTGCCAGCAGCCAACCCTCCGGGGGGGGGAGATATGGCTACACCTTC. It yields the protein CASSQPSGGGRYGYTF.

This chain connects TRBV7-2 to TRBJ1-2; 7 bases match TRBD1. The CDR3 has 18 amino acids. CDR1 and CDR2 (germline): SGHTA, FQGNSA. V lost 3 bases to trimming and J lost 0 bases; unmatched junction nucleotides: 13. Here the CDR3 DNA reads TGTGCCAGCAGCTTCCCGAGACAGGGAGGGGAAGCTAACTATGGCTACACCTTC. Translation gives CASSFPRQGGEANYGYTF.

This clonotype appeared a few times. The chain couples TRBV20-1 to TRBJ2-7; possible D gene TRBD2, 6 bases. Trimming cost V 6 bases and J 2 bases, with 14 bases left between them. Germline CDR1 is DFQATT and CDR2 is SNEGSKA (reference sequence). The CDR3 contains 13 residues. CDR3 sequence reads: CSAVSPGAYEQYF. The CDR3 DNA sequence: TGCAGTGCCGTTAGTCCGGGGGCCTACGAGCAGTACTTC.

The chain combines TRBV4-3 with TRBJ2-1; 9 bases are a match to TRBD2. The better agreement between TRBJ2-7 and the DNA end casts doubt on the J call. The V gene's germline CDR1 is LGHNA and CDR2 YSLEER. The CDR3 is 16 residues long. CDR3 bases: TGCGCCAGCAGCCAAATAGCGGGGGCCACTACCTACGAGCAGTACTTC. Translating gives CASSQIAGATTYEQYF.

This clonotype was detected a few times. The chain carries TRBV3-1 and TRBJ2-7; TRBD1 matches at 8 bases. This CDR3 has 15 amino acids. Germline CDR1 reads LGHDT; CDR2 reads YNNKEL (reference sequence). Losses at the gene ends were 1 base for V and 1 base for J; bases not matched to a gene: 3. CDR3 residues: CASSQADRGSYEQYF. As DNA, the CDR3 is TGTGCCAGCAGCCAAGCCGACAGGGGATCCTACGAGCAGTACTTC.

The V call is TRBV27, the J call TRBJ2-7; 7 bases line up with TRBD2. CDR3 length: 15 amino acids. V dropped 2 bases and J dropped 2; count of bases not matched to a gene: 6. CDR1 and CDR2 from the germline V gene are MNHEY and SMNVEV (reference sequence). CDR3 sequence (DNA): TGTGCCAGCAGTTTAGGGGGGGTAGCAACCTACGAGCAGTACTTC. This sequence encodes CASSLGGVATYEQYF.

This chain links TRBV21-1 with TRBJ2-5. TRBV21-1 has pseudogene status. The CDR3 has 8 residues. The CDR3 is CASSNQYF. The CDR3 DNA sequence: TGTGCCAGCAGCAACCAGTACTTC.

The genes are TRBV20-1 and TRBJ2-5, with D possibly matching TRBD1 (5 bases). This CDR3 comprises 15 residues. V was clipped by 0 bases and J by 2 bases, with 13 bases between them. From germline, CDR1 is DFQATT and CDR2 SNEGSKA (reference sequence). For the CDR3, the DNA is TGCAGTGCTAGAGATGGGGCAGCCCTACAAGAGACCCAGTACTTC. It is translated as CSARDGAALQETQYF.

The rearrangement joins TRBV20-1 to TRBJ2-1; TRBD1 matches 11 bases. CDR1 DFQATT and CDR2 SNEGSKA come from the germline V gene (reference sequence). The V segment lost 3 bases and the J segment 3 bases; nucleotides outside the gene matches: 4. The CDR3 covers 15 residues. The CDR3 loop is CSARAGTGGYNEQFF. The CDR3 DNA follows: TGCAGTGCTAGGGCCGGGACAGGGGGCTACAATGAGCAGTTCTTC.

The chain recombines TRBV20-1 with TRBJ2-7, with 9 bases matching TRBD1. V was pared by 6 bases and J by 3 bases, with 9 bases of the junction left unmatched. The CDR3 is 14 residues long. Germline V gene data show CDR1 as DFQATT and CDR2 as SNEGSKA (reference sequence). CDR3 in DNA: TGCAGTGCCATACCGGGGACAGGGAACTACGAGCAGTACTTC. This gives the protein CSAIPGTGNYEQYF.